The T cell receptor (beta chain) under discussion was sequenced for a study of T cell responses to AZD1222 COVID-19 vaccine. Method: immunoSEQ multiplex PCR; TCRdb's copy keeps in-frame clones and lacks some. Of over 90,000 clones listed, 84% are singletons. There are 14 residues in the CDR3. Germline values: CDR1 SGDLS, CDR2 YYNGEE. V gave up 4 bases and J gave up 12 bases; unmatched junction bases: 11. The source of this sequence is an adult in good health. The sample here was peripheral blood, taken on day 0 of AZD1222 vaccination. V gene TRBV9 combines with J gene TRBJ2-4, with 9 bases identical to TRBD2. The CDR3 nucleotides read TGTGCCAGCAGCACGCTGACTAGCGGCTCCACTCAGTACTTC. It yields the protein CASSTLTSGSTQYF.